What follows is one T cell receptor beta chain and its context. This entry belongs to a study of blood T cell repertoires in COVID-19. Study background: The study drew acute and convalescent COVID-19 samples from the United States, Italy and Spain. Sample material is recorded as cDNA or gDNA derived from T cells, B-cell-depleted T cells, or PBMCs.

Per the original data handling: Researchers report that nucleated cell counts were estimated from reference gene primer amplification. TCRdb's table, derived via immunoSEQ multiplex PCR, lists solely in-frame clones and lacks some. The V and J calls and the clone size are those of that table, but D and trimming were determined from the DNA. The sample lists about 190,000 clones; approximately 90% were seen once. Germline V gene data show CDR1 as SGDLS and CDR2 as YYNGEE. V was pared by 2 bases and J by 8 bases, with 13 bases between. The CDR3 is 13 residues long. The source is a man aged 25 to 40 with acute or convalescent COVID-19. Sequencing was done on a sample of peripheral blood. The V call is TRBV9, the J call TRBJ1-2, with D perhaps TRBD1 (6 bases). DNA of the CDR3: TGTGCCAGCAGCGTGGTACAGGGAGAGGGCTACACCTTC. Translation: CASSVVQGEGYTF.